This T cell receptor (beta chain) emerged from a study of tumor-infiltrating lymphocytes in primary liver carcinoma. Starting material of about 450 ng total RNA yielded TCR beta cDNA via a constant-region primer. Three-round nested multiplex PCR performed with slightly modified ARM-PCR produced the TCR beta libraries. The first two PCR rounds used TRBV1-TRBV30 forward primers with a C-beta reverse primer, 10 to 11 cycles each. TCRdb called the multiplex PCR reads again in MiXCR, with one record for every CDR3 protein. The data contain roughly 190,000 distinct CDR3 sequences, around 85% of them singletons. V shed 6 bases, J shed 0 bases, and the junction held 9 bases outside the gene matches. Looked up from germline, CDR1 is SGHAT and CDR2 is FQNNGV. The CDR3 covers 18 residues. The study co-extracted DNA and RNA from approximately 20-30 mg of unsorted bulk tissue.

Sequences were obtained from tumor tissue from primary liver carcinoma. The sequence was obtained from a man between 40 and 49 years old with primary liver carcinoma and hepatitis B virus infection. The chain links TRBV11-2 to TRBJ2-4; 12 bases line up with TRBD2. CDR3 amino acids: CASSPPGLAGLAKNIQYF. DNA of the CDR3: TGTGCCAGCAGTCCACCGGGACTAGCGGGCCTAGCCAAAAACATTCAGTACTTC.